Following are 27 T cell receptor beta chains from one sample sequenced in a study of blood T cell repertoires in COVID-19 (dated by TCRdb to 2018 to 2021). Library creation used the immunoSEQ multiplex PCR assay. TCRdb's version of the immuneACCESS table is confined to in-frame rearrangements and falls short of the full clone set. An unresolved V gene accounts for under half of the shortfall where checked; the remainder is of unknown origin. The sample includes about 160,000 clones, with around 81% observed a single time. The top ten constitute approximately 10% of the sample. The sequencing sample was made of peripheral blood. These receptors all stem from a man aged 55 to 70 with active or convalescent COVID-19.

CDR3 sequence (DNA): TGTGCCAGCAGCTTAGGAAGGGGGAAAGAGCAGTACTTC. Protein: CASSLGRGKEQYF. The chain joins TRBV7-2 to TRBJ2-7; D perhaps matches TRBD1 (6 bases). Deletions cut 1 base from V and 7 bases from J, with 11 bases between. Looked up from germline, CDR1 is SGHTA and CDR2 is FQGNSA. This CDR3 spans 13 amino acids.

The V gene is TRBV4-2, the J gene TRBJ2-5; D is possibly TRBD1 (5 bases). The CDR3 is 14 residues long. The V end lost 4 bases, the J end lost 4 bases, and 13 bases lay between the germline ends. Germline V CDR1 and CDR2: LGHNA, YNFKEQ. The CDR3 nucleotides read TGTGCCAGCAGCCTCAACCGGCAGGGAGAGACCCAGTACTTC. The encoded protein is CASSLNRQGETQYF.

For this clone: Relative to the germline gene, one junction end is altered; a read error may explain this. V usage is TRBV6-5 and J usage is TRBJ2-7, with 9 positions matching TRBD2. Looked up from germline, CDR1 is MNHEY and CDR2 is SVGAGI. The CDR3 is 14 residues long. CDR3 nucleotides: TGTGCCAGCAGAGCCGGGACTAGCTCCTCCGAGCAGTACTTC. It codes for CASRAGTSSSEQYF.

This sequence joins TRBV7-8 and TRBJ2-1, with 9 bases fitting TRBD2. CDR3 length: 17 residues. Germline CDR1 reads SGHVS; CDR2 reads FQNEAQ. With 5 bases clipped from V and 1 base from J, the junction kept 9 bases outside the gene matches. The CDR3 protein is CASSRGGGPLSYNEQFF. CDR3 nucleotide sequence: TGTGCCAGCAGCCGCGGGGGGGGTCCCTTATCCTACAATGAGCAGTTCTTC.

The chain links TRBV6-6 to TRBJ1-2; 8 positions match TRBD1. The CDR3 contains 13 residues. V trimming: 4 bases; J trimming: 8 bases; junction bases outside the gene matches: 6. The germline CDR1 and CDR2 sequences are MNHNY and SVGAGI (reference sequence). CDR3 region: CASSSRDRLGYTF. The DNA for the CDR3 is TGTGCCAGCAGTTCCCGGGACAGGTTGGGCTACACCTTC.

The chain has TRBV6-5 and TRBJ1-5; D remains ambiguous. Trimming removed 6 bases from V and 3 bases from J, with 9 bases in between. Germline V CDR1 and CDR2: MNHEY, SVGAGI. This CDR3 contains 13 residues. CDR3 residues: CASSRVFNQPQHF. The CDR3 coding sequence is TGTGCCAGCAGCCGGGTCTTCAATCAGCCCCAGCATTTT.

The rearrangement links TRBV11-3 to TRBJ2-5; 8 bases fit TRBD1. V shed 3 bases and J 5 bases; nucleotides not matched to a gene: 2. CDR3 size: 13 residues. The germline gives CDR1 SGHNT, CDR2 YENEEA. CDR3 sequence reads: CASSLDRDETQYF. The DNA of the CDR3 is TGTGCCAGCAGCTTGGACAGGGACGAGACCCAGTACTTC. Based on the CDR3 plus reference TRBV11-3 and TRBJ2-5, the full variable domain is EAGVVQSPRYKIIEKKQPVAFWCNPISGHNTLYWYLQNLGQGPELLIRYENEEAVDDSQLPKDRFSAERLKGVDSTLKIQPAELGDSAVYLCASSLDRDETQYFGPGTRLLVL.

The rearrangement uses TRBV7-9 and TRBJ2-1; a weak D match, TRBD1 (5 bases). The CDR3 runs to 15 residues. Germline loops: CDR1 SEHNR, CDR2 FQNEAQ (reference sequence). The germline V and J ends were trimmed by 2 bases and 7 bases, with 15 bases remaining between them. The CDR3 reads CASSLTQGAWNEQFF. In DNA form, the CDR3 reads TGTGCCAGCAGCTTAACCCAGGGCGCCTGGAATGAGCAGTTCTTC.

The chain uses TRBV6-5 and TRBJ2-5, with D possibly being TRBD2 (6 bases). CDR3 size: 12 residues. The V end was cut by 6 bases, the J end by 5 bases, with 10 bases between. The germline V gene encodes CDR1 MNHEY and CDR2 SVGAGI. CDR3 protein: CASSDGRETQYF. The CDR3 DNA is TGTGCCAGCAGCGATGGGAGGGAGACCCAGTACTTC.

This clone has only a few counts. The chain's CDR3 is CASSEPGWSTDTQYF. The CDR3 DNA follows: TGTGCCAGCAGCGAGCCGGGGTGGAGCACAGATACGCAGTATTTT. The chain has TRBV3-1 (or the pseudogene TRBV3-2) and TRBJ2-3, with a tentative D call TRBD2 (5 bases). The CDR3 has 15 amino acids. The V gene's germline CDR1 is LGHDT and CDR2 YNNKEL (reference sequence). V lost 5 bases to trimming and J lost 0 bases, with 12 bases between them.

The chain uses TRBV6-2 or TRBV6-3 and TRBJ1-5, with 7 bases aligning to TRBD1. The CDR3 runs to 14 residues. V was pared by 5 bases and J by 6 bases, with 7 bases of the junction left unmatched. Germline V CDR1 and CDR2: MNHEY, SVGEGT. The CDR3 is CASSLKTGSQPQHF. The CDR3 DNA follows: TGTGCCAGCAGTCTGAAGACAGGGAGTCAGCCCCAGCATTTT.

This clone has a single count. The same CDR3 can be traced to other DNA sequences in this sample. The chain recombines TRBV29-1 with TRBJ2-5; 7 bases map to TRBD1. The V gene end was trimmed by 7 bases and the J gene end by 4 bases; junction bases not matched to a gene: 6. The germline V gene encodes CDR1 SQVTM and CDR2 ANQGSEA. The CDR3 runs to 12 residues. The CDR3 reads CSERQGGETQYF. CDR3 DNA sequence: TGCAGCGAGAGACAGGGTGGAGAGACCCAGTACTTC. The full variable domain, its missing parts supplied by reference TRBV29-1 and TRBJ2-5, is SAVISQKPSRDICQRGTSLTIQCQVDSQVTMMFWYRQQPGQSLTLIATANQGSEATYESGFVIDKFPISRPNLTFSTLTVSNMSPEDSSIYLCSERQGGETQYFGPGTRLLVL.

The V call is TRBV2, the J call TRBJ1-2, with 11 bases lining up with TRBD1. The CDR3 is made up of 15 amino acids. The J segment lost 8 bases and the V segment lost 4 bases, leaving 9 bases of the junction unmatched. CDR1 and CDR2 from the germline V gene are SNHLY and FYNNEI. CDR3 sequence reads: CASSALDRGLEGYTF. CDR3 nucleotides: TGTGCCAGCAGTGCTTTGGACAGGGGGCTTGAGGGCTACACCTTC.

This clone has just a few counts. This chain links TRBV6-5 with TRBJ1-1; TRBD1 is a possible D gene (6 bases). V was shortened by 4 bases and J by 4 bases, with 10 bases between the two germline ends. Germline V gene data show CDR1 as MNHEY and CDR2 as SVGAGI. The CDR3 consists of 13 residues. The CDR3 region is CASSSGGRTEAFF. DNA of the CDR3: TGTGCCAGCAGTTCGGGGGGGCGCACTGAAGCTTTCTTT.

CDR3 DNA sequence: TGTGCCAGCAGTTTATGGGCAGATTCTGAAAAACTGTTTTTT. Protein sequence: CASSLWADSEKLFF. V and J are TRBV27 and TRBJ1-4; no firm D call. Trimming took 1 base from V and 7 from J, leaving 10 bases between them. This CDR3 spans 14 amino acids. CDR1 is MNHEY and CDR2 is SMNVEV in the germline V gene (reference sequence).

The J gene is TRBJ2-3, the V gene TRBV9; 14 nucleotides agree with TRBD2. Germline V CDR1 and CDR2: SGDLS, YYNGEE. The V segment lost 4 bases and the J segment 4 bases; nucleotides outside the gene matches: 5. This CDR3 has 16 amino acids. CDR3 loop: CASSLRGLAGADTQYF. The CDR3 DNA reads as TGTGCCAGCAGCTTGAGGGGACTAGCGGGAGCAGATACGCAGTATTTT.

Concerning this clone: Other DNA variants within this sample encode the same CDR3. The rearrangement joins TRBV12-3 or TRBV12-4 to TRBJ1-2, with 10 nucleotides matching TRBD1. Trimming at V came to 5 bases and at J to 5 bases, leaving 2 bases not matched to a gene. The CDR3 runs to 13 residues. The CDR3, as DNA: TGTGCCAGCAGTCTGGGACAGGGGTATGGCTACACCTTC. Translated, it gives CASSLGQGYGYTF.

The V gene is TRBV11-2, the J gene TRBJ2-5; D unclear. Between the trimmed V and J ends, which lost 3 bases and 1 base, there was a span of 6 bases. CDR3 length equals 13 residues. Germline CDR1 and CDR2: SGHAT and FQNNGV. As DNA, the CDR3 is TGTGCCAGCAGCTTCGAGATCCAAGAGACCCAGTACTTC. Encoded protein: CASSFEIQETQYF.

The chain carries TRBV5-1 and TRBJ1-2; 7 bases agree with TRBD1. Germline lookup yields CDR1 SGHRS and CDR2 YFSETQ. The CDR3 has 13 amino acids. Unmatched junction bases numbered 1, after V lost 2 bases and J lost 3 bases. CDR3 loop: CASSFTGDYGYTF. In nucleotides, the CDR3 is TGCGCCAGCAGCTTCACAGGGGACTATGGCTACACCTTC.

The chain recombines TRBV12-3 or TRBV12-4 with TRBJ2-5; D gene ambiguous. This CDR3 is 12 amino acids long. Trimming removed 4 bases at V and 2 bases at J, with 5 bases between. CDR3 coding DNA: TGTGCCAGCAGTTGGGCTCAAGAGACCCAGTACTTC. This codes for CASSWAQETQYF.

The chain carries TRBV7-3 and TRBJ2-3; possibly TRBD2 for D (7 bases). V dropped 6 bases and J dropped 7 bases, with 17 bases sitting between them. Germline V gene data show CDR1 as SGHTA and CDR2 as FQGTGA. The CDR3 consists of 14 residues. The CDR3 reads CASSSLGGDNTQYF. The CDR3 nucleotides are TGTGCCAGCAGTTCGCTTGGGGGGGACAATACGCAGTATTTT.

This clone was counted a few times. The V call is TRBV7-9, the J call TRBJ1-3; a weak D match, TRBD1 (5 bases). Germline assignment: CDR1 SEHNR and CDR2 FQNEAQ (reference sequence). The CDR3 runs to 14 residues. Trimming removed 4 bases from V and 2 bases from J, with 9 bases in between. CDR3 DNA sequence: TGTGCCAGCAGCTATGGGGCCACTGGAAACACCATATATTTT. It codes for CASSYGATGNTIYF.

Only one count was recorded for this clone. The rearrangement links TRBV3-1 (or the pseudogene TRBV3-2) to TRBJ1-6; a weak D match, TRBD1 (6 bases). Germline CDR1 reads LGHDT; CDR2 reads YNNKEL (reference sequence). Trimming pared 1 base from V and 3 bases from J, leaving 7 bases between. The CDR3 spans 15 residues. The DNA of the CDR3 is TGTGCCAGCAGCCAAGTGGGACACTATAATTCACCCCTCCACTTT. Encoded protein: CASSQVGHYNSPLHF.

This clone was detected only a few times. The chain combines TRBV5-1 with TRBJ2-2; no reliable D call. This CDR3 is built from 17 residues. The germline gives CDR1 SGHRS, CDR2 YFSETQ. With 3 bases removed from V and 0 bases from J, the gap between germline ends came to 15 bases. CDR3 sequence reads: CASSSLGGSANTGELFF. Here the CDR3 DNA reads TGCGCCAGCAGCTCGTTAGGCGGATCGGCGAACACCGGGGAGCTGTTTTTT.

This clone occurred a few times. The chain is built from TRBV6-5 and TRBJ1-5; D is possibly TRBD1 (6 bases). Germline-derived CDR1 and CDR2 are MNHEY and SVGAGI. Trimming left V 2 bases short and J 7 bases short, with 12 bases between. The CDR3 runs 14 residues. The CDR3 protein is CASSYTGLDQPQHF. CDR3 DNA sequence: TGTGCCAGCAGTTACACAGGGTTGGACCAGCCCCAGCATTTT.

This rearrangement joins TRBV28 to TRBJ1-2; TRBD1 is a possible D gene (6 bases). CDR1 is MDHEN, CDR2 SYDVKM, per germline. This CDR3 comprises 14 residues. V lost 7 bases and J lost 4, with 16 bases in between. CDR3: CASKLDTGPYGYTF. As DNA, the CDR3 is TGTGCCAGCAAACTCGACACAGGGCCCTATGGCTACACCTTC.

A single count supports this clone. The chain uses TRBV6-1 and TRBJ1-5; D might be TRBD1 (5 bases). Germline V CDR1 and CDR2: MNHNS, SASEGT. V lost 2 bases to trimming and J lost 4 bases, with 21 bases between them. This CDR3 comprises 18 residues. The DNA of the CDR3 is TGTGCCAGCAGTGAAAAAGGGGTTGGAGTGGGGGGTAATCAGCCCCAGCATTTT. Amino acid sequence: CASSEKGVGVGGNQPQHF.